A single sample gave rise to the 25 T cell receptor beta chains below, sequenced in a study of cytotoxic CD8 clonotypes in ibrutinib-treated CLL. Produced via immunoSEQ multiplex PCR; TCRdb's table is partial and in-frame only. This sample carries about 300,000 clones, 60% to 80% of them seen once, and the ten largest clones take about 5.7%. Sequenced material: PBMCs, taken at disease progression, from a patient treated with ibrutinib. These receptors came from a human donor with chronic lymphocytic leukemia.

This clone was picked up a small number of times. The chain joins TRBV25-1 to TRBJ1-5; 7 bases line up with TRBD1. This CDR3 has 15 residues. From germline, CDR1 is MGHDK and CDR2 SYGVNS. Losses at the gene ends were 2 bases for V and 5 bases for J; bases not matched to a gene: 6. CDR3 protein: CASSEPDRDDQPQHF. The CDR3 nucleotides read TGTGCCAGCAGTGAACCCGACAGGGACGATCAGCCCCAGCATTTT. The full variable domain, completed using reference TRBV25-1 and TRBJ1-5, is EADIYQTPRYLVIGTGKKITLECSQTMGHDKMYWYQQDPGMELHLIHYSYGVNSTEKGDLSSESTVSRIRTEHFPLTLESARPSHTSQYLCASSEPDRDDQPQHFGDGTRLSIL.

The chain uses TRBV4-3 and TRBJ2-5, with D maybe TRBD2 (7 bases). Between the trimmed V and J ends, which lost 4 bases and 4 bases, there was a span of 19 bases. Germline V gene lookup returns CDR1 LGHNA and CDR2 YSLEER. The CDR3 length is 16 residues. The CDR3 protein is CASSLRAGGGAETQYF. CDR3 bases: TGCGCCAGCAGCCTGAGAGCGGGCGGGGGCGCAGAGACCCAGTACTTC.

The CDR3 sequence is CASSPRTAPRQETQYF. In DNA, the CDR3 is TGTGCCAGCTCACCAAGGACAGCACCCCGCCAAGAGACCCAGTACTTC. The rearrangement uses TRBV18 and TRBJ2-5; maybe TRBD1 (6 bases). With 2 bases removed from V and 1 base from J, the gap between germline ends came to 14 bases. The germline CDR1 and CDR2 sequences are KGHSH and LQKENI. The CDR3 loop spans 16 amino acids.

This clone appeared a single time. The chain uses TRBV5-1 and TRBJ1-6; possible D gene TRBD1, 6 bases. Germline V CDR1 and CDR2: SGHRS, YFSETQ. The CDR3 loop spans 21 amino acids. V was pared by 4 bases and J by 0 bases, with 26 bases between. This chain's CDR3 is CASSPPVGGGVSGSYNSPLHF. In nucleotides, the CDR3 is TGCGCCAGCAGCCCCCCGGTTGGAGGGGGGGTCTCGGGCTCCTATAATTCACCCCTCCACTTT.

V is TRBV28 and J is TRBJ1-1, with unresolved D. Trimming removed 2 bases from V and 3 bases from J, with 10 bases in between. The length of the CDR3 is 14 residues. The germline CDR1 and CDR2 sequences are MDHEN and SYDVKM. The chain's CDR3 is CASSLGGFDTEAFF. Here the CDR3 DNA reads TGTGCCAGCAGTTTAGGTGGCTTTGACACTGAAGCTTTCTTT.

The chain joins TRBV18 to TRBJ1-2; no clear D. The germline V and J ends were trimmed by 5 bases and 7 bases, with 11 bases remaining between them. The CDR3 loop spans 12 amino acids. The V gene's germline CDR1 is KGHSH and CDR2 LQKENI. This chain's CDR3 is CASSSITTGYTF. The DNA of the CDR3 is TGTGCCAGCTCAAGCATTACCACTGGCTACACCTTC. The whole variable domain, filled in from reference TRBV18 and TRBJ1-2, reads NAGVMQNPRHLVRRRGQEARLRCSPMKGHSHVYWYRQLPEEGLKFMVYLQKENIIDESGMPKERFSAEFPKEGPSILRIQQVVRGDSAAYFCASSSITTGYTFGSGTRLTVV.

This clone was detected once. The same CDR3 arises from other DNA sequences in this sample as well. V usage is TRBV18 and J usage is TRBJ2-5, with 8 bases lining up with TRBD1. The germline CDR1 and CDR2 sequences are KGHSH and LQKENI. Trimming at V came to 1 base and at J to 0 bases, leaving 1 base not matched to a gene. The CDR3 runs 15 residues. CDR3 bases: TGTGCCAGCTCACCACGGGACAGGTACCAAGAGACCCAGTACTTC. It encodes CASSPRDRYQETQYF.

The chain couples TRBV28 to TRBJ1-4; tentatively, D is TRBD1 (6 bases). The CDR3 sequence is 19 residues long. The germline CDR1 and CDR2 sequences are MDHEN and SYDVKM. V lost 1 base to trimming and J lost 5 bases, with 23 bases between them. This chain's CDR3 is CASSLSPNRVGIQNEKLFF. DNA for the CDR3: TGTGCCAGCAGTTTATCCCCGAACAGGGTAGGGATTCAAAATGAAAAACTGTTTTTT.

This clone was picked up one time. The chain links TRBV28 to TRBJ1-2; D is possibly TRBD1 (5 bases). The CDR3 totals 13 residues. The germline gives CDR1 MDHEN, CDR2 SYDVKM. Trimming stripped 6 bases from V and 8 bases from J, with 16 bases between. DNA of the CDR3: TGTGCCAGCAGGACGGACACATTAAGGGGCTACACCTTC. Its protein is CASRTDTLRGYTF.

The chain links TRBV4-1 to TRBJ2-7; 7 bases agree with TRBD1. Germline assignment: CDR1 MGHRA and CDR2 YSYEKL. This CDR3 region has 14 residues. The junction had 2 bases not matched to a gene; V was cut back by 1 base and J by 2 bases. CDR3 loop: CASSQGTGTYEQYF. CDR3 nucleotide sequence: TGCGCCAGCAGCCAAGGGACAGGTACCTACGAGCAGTACTTC.

This chain uses TRBV9 with TRBJ2-7; D is uncertain. This CDR3 region has 16 residues. Germline CDR1 is SGDLS and CDR2 is YYNGEE. The ends were cut back, 0 bases at V and 0 bases at J, with 13 bases in the middle. CDR3 sequence: CASSVGGSLTSYEQYF. The CDR3 bases are TGTGCCAGCAGCGTAGGAGGCAGCCTAACCTCCTACGAGCAGTACTTC.

The chain couples TRBV7-3 to TRBJ2-1; TRBD2 agrees at 10 bases. Germline V gene data show CDR1 as SGHTA and CDR2 as FQGTGA. CDR3 length equals 16 residues. V lost 5 bases, J lost 1 base, and 5 bases stayed unmatched. CDR3 sequence: CASSTSLAGSYNEQFF. CDR3 sequence (DNA): TGTGCCAGCAGCACTTCACTAGCGGGGTCCTACAATGAGCAGTTCTTC.

This chain joins TRBV6-5 and TRBJ1-2; perhaps TRBD1 as D (6 bases). CDR3 length equals 15 residues. Deletions cut 5 bases from V and 4 bases from J, with 17 bases between. The germline V gene encodes CDR1 MNHEY and CDR2 SVGAGI. Here the CDR3 reads CASSNTGITIYGYTF. In nucleotides, the CDR3 is TGTGCCAGCAGTAATACAGGGATCACCATCTATGGCTACACCTTC.

The chain carries TRBV15 and TRBJ2-1; D perhaps matches TRBD1 (6 bases). The germline V gene encodes CDR1 LNHNV and CDR2 YYDKDF (reference sequence). The CDR3 length is 14 residues. V shed 0 bases and J shed 9 bases, with 12 bases lying between them. This chain's CDR3 is CATSRDTGRGEQFF. The CDR3 DNA reads TGTGCCACCAGCAGAGATACAGGGCGTGGTGAGCAGTTCTTC.

The chain uses TRBV6-6 and TRBJ2-1; the match to TRBD2 covers 11 bases. This CDR3 comprises 12 residues. The V gene end was trimmed by 3 bases and the J gene end by 16 bases; junction bases not matched to a gene: 5. The V gene's germline CDR1 is MNHNY and CDR2 SVGAGI (reference sequence). CDR3: CASSYSGGAFFF. The CDR3, as DNA: TGTGCCAGCAGTTATAGCGGGGGGGCCTTTTTCTTC.

The chain couples TRBV9 to TRBJ2-2; tentative D call: TRBD2 (5 bases). CDR1 and CDR2 from the germline V gene are SGDLS and YYNGEE. The CDR3 runs 15 residues. Trimming left V 3 bases short and J 1 base short, with 10 bases between. The CDR3, as DNA: TGTGCCAGCAGCGGAGGGAGAGAGAACACCGGGGAGCTGTTTTTT. Translation: CASSGGRENTGELFF.

The J gene is TRBJ2-2, the V gene TRBV29-1; D remains ambiguous. The CDR3 has 12 residues. The germline V gene encodes CDR1 SQVTM and CDR2 ANQGSEA. V was shortened by 7 bases and J by 0 bases, with 6 bases between the two germline ends. CDR3 sequence (DNA): TGCAGCGCCAACACGAACACCGGGGAGCTGTTTTTT. Translated: CSANTNTGELFF.

The CDR3: CASTSWGANEQFF. The CDR3 nucleotides are TGTGCCAGTACCTCATGGGGGGCTAATGAGCAGTTCTTC. The chain is built from TRBV28 and TRBJ2-1; either TRBD1 or TRBD2 may supply D (6 bases each). The CDR3 is 13 residues long. Germline V gives CDR1 MDHEN, CDR2 SYDVKM. V was pared by 9 bases and J by 7 bases, with 16 bases between.

The chain carries TRBV27 and TRBJ1-2, with TRBD1 matching 9 bases. Germline V gene sequence: CDR1 MNHEY, CDR2 SMNVEV (reference sequence). Germline trimming cut 5 bases from V and 4 bases from J; bases unmatched to any gene: 8. The CDR3 loop spans 15 amino acids. This CDR3 reads CASSLTGGGIYGYTF. DNA for the CDR3: TGTGCCAGCAGTCTGACAGGGGGGGGAATCTATGGCTACACCTTC.

This chain uses TRBV5-1 with TRBJ1-4; D is unclear. CDR3 length: 14 amino acids. Germline V gives CDR1 SGHRS, CDR2 YFSETQ. V lost 0 bases, J lost 2 bases, and 5 bases lay in between. CDR3 nucleotides: TGCGCCAGCAGCTTGGCCGCCACTAATGAAAAACTGTTTTTT. It yields the protein CASSLAATNEKLFF.

The chain links TRBV19 to TRBJ2-4; 7 nucleotides line up with TRBD1. The V gene's germline CDR1 is LNHDA and CDR2 SQIVND (reference sequence). Trimming at V came to 3 bases and at J to 1 base, leaving 9 bases not matched to a gene. CDR3 length: 17 residues. The CDR3 DNA reads TGTGCCAGTAGTATCCGACAGGGCCTGGGGGCCAAAAACATTCAGTACTTC. Translation: CASSIRQGLGAKNIQYF.

The chain employs TRBV5-1 and TRBJ2-7; no clear D gene. Trimming removed 2 bases at V and 6 bases at J, with 6 bases between. Per the germline V gene, CDR1 is SGHRS and CDR2 is YFSETQ. The CDR3 consists of 11 residues. The CDR3 reads CASSFGLEQYF. Here the CDR3 DNA reads TGCGCCAGCAGCTTTGGGCTCGAGCAGTACTTC. The entire variable domain, with the rest obtained from reference TRBV5-1 and TRBJ2-7, is as follows: KAGVTQTPRYLIKTRGQQVTLSCSPISGHRSVSWYQQTPGQGLQFLFEYFSETQRNKGNFPGRFSGRQFSNSRSEMNVSTLELGDSALYLCASSFGLEQYFGPGTRLTVT.

The chain employs TRBV9 and TRBJ1-2, with 9 bases aligning to TRBD1. The CDR3 totals 16 residues. J gave up 5 bases and V 0 bases, and 8 bases lay outside the gene matches. In germline, CDR1 is SGDLS, CDR2 YYNGEE. Written as DNA, the CDR3 is TGTGCCAGCAGCGTAGGCTGGGACAGGGCGGTATATGGCTACACCTTC. Translation gives CASSVGWDRAVYGYTF.

The chain is built from TRBV14 and TRBJ1-4; tentative D call: TRBD1 (5 bases). The CDR3 runs 14 residues. Germline V lookup: CDR1 SGHDN, CDR2 FVKESK. V gave up 4 bases and J gave up 4 bases, with 10 bases separating them. The CDR3 region has the DNA TGTGCCAGCAGCCCGCCGGGGCATAATGAAAAACTGTTTTTT. It codes for CASSPPGHNEKLFF.

V gene TRBV18 combines with J gene TRBJ1-3; D call uncertain. This CDR3 spans 16 amino acids. The ends were cut back, 6 bases at V and 0 bases at J, with 15 bases in the middle. Per the germline V gene, CDR1 is KGHSH and CDR2 is LQKENI. The CDR3 nucleotides read TGTGCCAGCTCCCTTAACCGACTGAACTCTGGAAACACCATATATTTT. Encoded protein: CASSLNRLNSGNTIYF.